This T cell receptor (beta chain) was sequenced for a study of T-cell memory formation after mild COVID-19. At the level of the study: TCR clusters were largely donor specific.

Germline lookup yields CDR1 SGHNT and CDR2 YYREEE (reference sequence). Trimming removed 3 bases at V and 5 bases at J, with 14 bases between. The CDR3 loop spans 15 amino acids. Constant-segment primers were used for 5'RACE, and the resulting TCR alpha and TCR beta cDNA libraries carried sample barcodes and UMIs. MiXCR, run by TCRdb on the 5' RACE reads, gives a single entry per CDR3 protein. The sample contains some 120,000 distinct CDR3 sequences, 15% to 20% of which appear only once. The sample consisted of PBMCs or a T cell subset sorted from them (not recorded which). The TCR sequence derives from a man aged 18 to 29 who had mild COVID-19 (a few samples of this study predate the infection). Cell type and time point are not known. The chain links TRBV5-4 to TRBJ1-4; D call uncertain. CDR3 bases: TGTGCCAGCAGCTCGTCGTCCAGACCGAATGAAAAACTGTTTTTT. Translation: CASSSSSRPNEKLFF. The full variable domain, completed using reference TRBV5-4 and TRBJ1-4, is ETGVTQSPTHLIKTRGQQVTLRCSSQSGHNTVSWYQQALGQGPQFIFQYYREEENGRGNFPPRFSGLQFPNYSSELNVNALELDDSALYLCASSSSSRPNEKLFFGSGTQLSVL.